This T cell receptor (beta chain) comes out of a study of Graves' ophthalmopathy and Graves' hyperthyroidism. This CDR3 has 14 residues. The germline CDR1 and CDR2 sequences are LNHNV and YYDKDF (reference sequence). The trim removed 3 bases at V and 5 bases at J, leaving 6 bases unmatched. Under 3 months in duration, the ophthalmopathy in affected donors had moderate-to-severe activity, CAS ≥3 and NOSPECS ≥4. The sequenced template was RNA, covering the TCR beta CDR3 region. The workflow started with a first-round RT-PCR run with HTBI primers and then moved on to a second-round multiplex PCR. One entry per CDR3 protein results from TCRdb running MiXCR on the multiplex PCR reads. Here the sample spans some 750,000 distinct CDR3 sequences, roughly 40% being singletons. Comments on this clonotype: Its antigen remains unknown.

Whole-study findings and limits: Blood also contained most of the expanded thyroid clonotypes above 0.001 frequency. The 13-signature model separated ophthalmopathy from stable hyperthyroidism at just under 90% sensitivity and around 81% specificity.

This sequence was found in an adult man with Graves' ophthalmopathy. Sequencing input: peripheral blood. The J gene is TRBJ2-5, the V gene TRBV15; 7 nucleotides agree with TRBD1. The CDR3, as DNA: TGTGCCACCAGCAGCTTAGGGGGCGTTGAGACCCAGTACTTC. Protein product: CATSSLGGVETQYF. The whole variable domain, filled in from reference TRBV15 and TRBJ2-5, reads DAMVIQNPRYQVTQFGKPVTLSCSQTLNHNVMYWYQQKSSQAPKLLFHYYDKDFNNEADTPDNFQSRRPNTSFCFLDIRSPGLGDTAMYLCATSSLGGVETQYFGPGTRLLVL.